A selection of T cell receptor beta chains follows, all from one sample in a study of naive and memory T cell subsets. Each CDR3 protein is one row after TCRdb ran MiXCR on the UMI-ligation and nested PCR reads. The sample has roughly 100,000 distinct CDR3 sequences, 14% seen once. Sequencing input: naive CD8+ T cells from blood. Receptor source: a human donor in good health. Both conserved end residues are trimmed from each CDR3.

V	J	CDR3
TRBV20-1	TRBJ1-2	SALKPGGQGQDPLWGYT
TRBV28	TRBJ2-3	ASSLWTGPNTDTQY
TRBV3-1	TRBJ2-3	ASSQGPGTVTDTQY
TRBV30	TRBJ1-5	ACQIQPHGNQPQH
TRBV9	TRBJ2-3	ASSALTSGGPDTQY
TRBV7-9	TRBJ1-2	ASSLAGAFGYT
TRBV27	TRBJ2-5	ASSFSGHKETQY
TRBV7-9	TRBJ2-2	AGKQQTGELF
TRBV2	TRBJ2-7	ATSSGEQY
TRBV20-1	TRBJ2-1	SAPFGGDYNEQF
TRBV12-3/TRBV12-4	TRBJ1-5	ASSNRGSNQPQH
TRBV13	TRBJ2-1	ASSFWTGGPPNEQF
TRBV24-1	TRBJ2-3	ATSPPFTDTQY
TRBV27	TRBJ2-1	ASSLNPLSEQF
TRBV27	TRBJ2-7	ASSFVDRYYEQY
TRBV28	TRBJ2-1	ATGEGYNEQF
TRBV11-3	TRBJ1-2	ASSFPSSTSWDGYT
TRBV20-1	TRBJ1-6	SARGQGNSPLH
TRBV15	TRBJ2-5	ATSTRLSQETQY
TRBV6-2/TRBV6-3	TRBJ2-2	ASSYGRGELF
TRBV11-2	TRBJ1-1	ASSPRTGTEAF
TRBV7-2	TRBJ2-7	ASSPLIGLREQY
TRBV5-1	TRBJ2-1	ASSLEGPSYNEQF
TRBV9	TRBJ2-5	ASSVSSIAETQY
TRBV7-3	TRBJ2-5	ASSLGAEETQY
TRBV4-3	TRBJ2-5	ASSQGVGAAETQY
TRBV27	TRBJ2-7	ASSYNRDTSYEQY
TRBV6-6	TRBJ1-4	ASSYLSQGAANEKLF
TRBV2	TRBJ2-7	ASSESGPGGPYEQY
TRBV12-3/TRBV12-4	TRBJ2-7	ASSLGSGDEQY
TRBV7-9	TRBJ2-1	ASSSPGPIYNEQF
TRBV29-1	TRBJ2-2	SVWRTGELF
TRBV12-3/TRBV12-4	TRBJ2-7	ASSILGGYEQY
TRBV7-9	TRBJ2-7	ASSTGRSYEQY
TRBV24-1	TRBJ2-3	ATSDLSQGADTQY
TRBV29-1	TRBJ2-1	SVISGGAFVDEQF
TRBV7-9	TRBJ2-3	ASSSSSAWDTQY
TRBV20-1	TRBJ2-6	SARVLGQENSGANVLT
TRBV2	TRBJ2-1	ASTSRGATIYEQF
TRBV7-6	TRBJ1-6	ASSFVRDANSPLH
TRBV2	TRBJ2-1	ASRGYPSNNEQF
TRBV20-1	TRBJ1-3	SARDGGEGNTIY
TRBV12-3/TRBV12-4	TRBJ2-1	ASSFEGTADEQF
TRBV2	TRBJ1-1	ASSGVVTGGEAEAF
TRBV4-2	TRBJ2-5	ASSKSPTDSQETQY
TRBV25-1	TRBJ1-5	ASSESSFQPQH
TRBV27	TRBJ2-7	ASSATSSYEQY
TRBV14	TRBJ2-3	ASSQELTFGTSDTQY
TRBV19	TRBJ2-1	ASGVAGSSYNEQF
TRBV27	TRBJ1-4	ASSQGTATNEKLF
TRBV6-1	TRBJ2-7	AGSDSLEQY